This TCR beta chain was recovered during a study of blood T cell repertoires in COVID-19. Across the study: Samples representing acute and convalescent COVID-19 were sourced from the United States, Italy and Spain.

V gave up 0 bases and J gave up 11 bases, with 16 bases separating them. Looked up from germline, CDR1 is SGHDN and CDR2 is FVKESK. CDR3 length: 14 amino acids. Participants were placed into cohorts based on the clinical history they reported. The table came from immunoSEQ multiplex PCR; TCRdb's copy has only in-frame clones and leaves some out. The data contain roughly 400,000 clones, about nine tenths of them singletons. This clone was picked up one time. The genes are TRBV14 and TRBJ1-1; TRBD1 is a possible D gene (6 bases). The origin of this receptor is a man younger than 35 who had recovered from COVID-19. The sequenced material came from PBMCs or T cells enriched from blood (not recorded which). DNA for the CDR3: TGTGCCAGCAGCCAAGAGAGGACAGCCTGGGGCGCTTTCTTT. Residues: CASSQERTAWGAFF.